This T cell receptor beta chain was captured in a study of blood T cell repertoires in COVID-19 (dated by TCRdb to about 2020). Regarding the study in general: Samples from collaborators originated in the United States, Italy and Spain and spanned both the acute and convalescent phases of COVID-19. The material from the prospective study consisted of cDNA or gDNA derived from T cells, B-cell-depleted T cells, or PBMCs. Deeply sampled blood TCRbeta repertoires from subjects exposed to, actively infected with, or recovered from COVID-19 were included in the dataset. A freely available public database, intended as a resource for researchers studying the immune response to SARS-CoV-2, is where the repertoires were released. Sample metadata almost always included a de-identified subject ID, COVID-19 status, age in years and sex. Samples were obtained from the ongoing ImmuneRACE study (first 160 participants) and from over a thousand subjects provided by 6 global collaborators. Where HLA class I and class II types were available, the types were taken from metadata supplied by the sample provider, not from assay-based typing.

Deletion took 6 bases off V and 6 bases off J, with a span of 17 bases between the germline ends. CDR3 length: 13 amino acids, cysteine to phenylalanine. The sequence is cut down to CDR3 DNA, 39 bases in frame from base 1. The germline V gene supplies CDR1 SQVTM and CDR2 ANQGSEA. As concerns this clone: Which antigen it targets is not known. Nothing much larger sits one base from this clone, and base qualities are not available.

The immunoSEQ Assay, a bias-controlled multiplex PCR, was used to amplify TCRbeta CDR3 regions from genomic DNA. Turning to the authors' computational methods: Nucleated cell counts per sample were estimated from amplification of reference gene primers within the assay. To quantify the absolute abundance of each unique TCRbeta CDR3 rearrangement, sequence reads were collapsed and filtered. For each sample, productive Simpson clonality was calculated by taking the square root of Simpson's diversity index across productive rearrangements. Imported from immuneACCESS, the table was reduced by TCRdb to in-frame sequences with V and J called. These copies leave out some clones; in studies compared against another copy, an unresolved V gene accounts for under half, and the cause of the remainder is not known. D and trimming come from the DNA, and the V and J calls and clone size come from that table. The sample includes 130,000 or so clones, with approximately 85% observed a single time. The ten largest clones take up 3.4% of the sample.

Overall study outcomes, separate from this receptor: Clinical and demographic metadata were provided uncurated, with the amount varying by source and participant.

Enrolling through a virtual design, the prospective study's participants ranged in age from roughly 18 to 90 years and lived across roughly 24 United States geographic areas. Cohort assignment in the prospective study relied on participant-reported clinical history from a screening survey and a study questionnaire. Each participant in the prospective study had whole blood, serum and a nasopharyngeal or oropharyngeal swab collected by mobile phlebotomists. Prospective study participants could optionally give additional blood draws and questionnaires over an approximately two-month period. Prospective study blood samples were shipped either frozen or at room temperature before DNA extraction.

The rearrangement joined TRBV29-1 to TRBJ1-2; TRBD1 could be the D gene, as 5 bases match. The TCR sequence derives from a woman aged 50 to 60 with acute COVID-19. Sample: PBMCs or T cells enriched from blood (not recorded which). The DNA sequence reads TGCAGCGTCCTACCCCCAGGGATTGATGGCTACACCTTC. This codes for CSVLPPGIDGYTF.